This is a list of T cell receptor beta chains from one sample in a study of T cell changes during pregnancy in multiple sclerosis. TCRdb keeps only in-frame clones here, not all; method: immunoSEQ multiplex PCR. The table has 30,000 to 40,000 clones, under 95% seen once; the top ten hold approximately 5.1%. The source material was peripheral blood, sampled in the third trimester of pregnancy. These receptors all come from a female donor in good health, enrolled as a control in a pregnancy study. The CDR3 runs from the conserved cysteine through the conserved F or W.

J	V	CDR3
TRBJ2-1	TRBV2	CASTSGTSGEGEQFF
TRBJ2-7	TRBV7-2	CASSGTSGGYEQYF
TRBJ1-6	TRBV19	CASSIFPSRGPTSYNSPLHF
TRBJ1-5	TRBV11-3	CASTSLGDRVREPQHF
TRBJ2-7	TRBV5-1	CASSLVGAGGYEQYF
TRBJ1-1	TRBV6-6	CASSYRTGEGAFF
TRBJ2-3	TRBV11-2	CASSFLGNLAGDTQYF
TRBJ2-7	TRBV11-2	CASSLDHPPGVYEQYF
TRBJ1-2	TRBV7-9	CASSLMAASTYGYTF
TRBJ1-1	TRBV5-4	CASSPDRDTEAFF
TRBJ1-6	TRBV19	CASSIPGMDSPLHF
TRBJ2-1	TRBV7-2	CASSPGLAGGEQFF
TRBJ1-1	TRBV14	CASRRGGRGRTEAFF
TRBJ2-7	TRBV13	CASRGAGEQYF
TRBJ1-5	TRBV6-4	CAKQGGAQPQHF
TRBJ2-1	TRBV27	CASRGSSYNEQFF
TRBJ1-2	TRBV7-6	CASSSQTGANYGYTF
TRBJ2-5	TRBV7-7	CASSQARQETQYF
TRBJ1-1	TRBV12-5	CASGLDSRAFF
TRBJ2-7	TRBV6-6	CASTSLGGYAYEQYF
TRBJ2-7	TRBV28	CASSFSGSYEQYF
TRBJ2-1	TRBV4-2	CASSYERGSGQNEQFF
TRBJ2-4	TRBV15	CATSSGTQVPLAKNIQYF
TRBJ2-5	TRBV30	CAWSPTGTSGEYETQYF
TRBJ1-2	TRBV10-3	CAISDGTAYGYTF
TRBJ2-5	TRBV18	CASSPVTVAKTQYF
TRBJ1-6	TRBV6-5	CASSYLTASNSPLHF
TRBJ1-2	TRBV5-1	CASSRGQSANYGYTF
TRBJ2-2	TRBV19	CASAGARTGELFF
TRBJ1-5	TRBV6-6	CASSSRDRGGVQPQHF
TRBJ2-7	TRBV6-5	CASSYSPGGSSYEQYF
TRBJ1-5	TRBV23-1	CASSAPWRRLVQPQHF
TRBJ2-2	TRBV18	CASSPSLTSLNTGELFF
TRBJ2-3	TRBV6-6	CASSPTGTDTQYF
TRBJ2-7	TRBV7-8	CASSSETGFSYEQYF
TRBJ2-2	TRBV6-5	CASSYSGGNTGELFF